This TCR beta chain was found in a study of radiation and T cells in renal cell carcinoma. Whole-study results and caveats: In blood, top tumor clones expanded by 2 weeks, shrinking by 4. Pretreatment tumor biopsies were lacking, so baseline clonotypes are unknown.

Generated by immunoSEQ multiplex PCR, the TCRdb table keeps only in-frame clones and is missing some. The profile shows tens of thousands of clones, roughly four fifths of them singletons. The CDR3 has 15 amino acids. CDR1 and CDR2 from the germline V gene are LNHDA and SQIVND (reference sequence). Deletions cut 8 bases from V and 0 bases from J, with 16 bases between. The time point: blood 2 weeks post-SBRT. The sample's treatment: 15 Gy SBRT to primary tumor, nephrectomy 4 weeks later. Blood was sampled at baseline, 2 weeks and 4 weeks after SBRT. Clear cell pathology was present in this patient's renal cell carcinoma. Of note for this clone: Its matching antigen is unknown.

The sequencing here drew on blood, taken from a patient whose treatment included radiotherapy and nephrectomy. This receptor was obtained from a man in his 60s with renal cell carcinoma. The rearrangement uses TRBV19 and TRBJ1-2; D is undetermined. The CDR3 sequence: CASGFPDGANYGYTF. CDR3 nucleotides: TGTGCCAGTGGTTTCCCCGACGGAGCTAACTATGGCTACACCTTC.